A single sample gave rise to the 2 T cell receptor beta chains below, sequenced in a study of blood T cell repertoires in COVID-19 (TCRdb year 2020). The library was made by the immunoSEQ multiplex PCR assay. TCRdb took this table from immuneACCESS and kept in-frame rearrangements with V and J called. Such tables lack part of the clones; where checked against another copy, unresolved V genes explain under half of the gap, and the rest is unexplained. The sample yields about 190,000 clones; roughly 80% were counted once. Jointly, the top ten make up roughly 14% of the sample. The specimen sequenced was peripheral blood. The receptors derive from a man aged 50-60 years who had recovered from COVID-19.

This clone was counted between two and nine times. The chain employs TRBV28 and TRBJ2-7; no clear D gene. The CDR3 covers 12 residues. Trimming took 3 bases from V and 4 from J, leaving 7 bases between them. In germline, CDR1 is MDHEN, CDR2 SYDVKM. DNA for the CDR3: TGTGCCAGCAGTTTCCAATTGTACGAGCAGTACTTC. The encoded protein is CASSFQLYEQYF.

The J gene is TRBJ2-7, the V gene TRBV21-1; no DNA check was done on the table's D call, TRBD2. TRBV21-1 is labeled a pseudogene. The CDR3 runs 16 residues. CDR3 coding DNA: TGTGCCAGCAGCAAAGGGAGGGGGGGTAGGTCCTACGAGCAGTACTTC. Its translation is CASSKGRGGRSYEQYF.